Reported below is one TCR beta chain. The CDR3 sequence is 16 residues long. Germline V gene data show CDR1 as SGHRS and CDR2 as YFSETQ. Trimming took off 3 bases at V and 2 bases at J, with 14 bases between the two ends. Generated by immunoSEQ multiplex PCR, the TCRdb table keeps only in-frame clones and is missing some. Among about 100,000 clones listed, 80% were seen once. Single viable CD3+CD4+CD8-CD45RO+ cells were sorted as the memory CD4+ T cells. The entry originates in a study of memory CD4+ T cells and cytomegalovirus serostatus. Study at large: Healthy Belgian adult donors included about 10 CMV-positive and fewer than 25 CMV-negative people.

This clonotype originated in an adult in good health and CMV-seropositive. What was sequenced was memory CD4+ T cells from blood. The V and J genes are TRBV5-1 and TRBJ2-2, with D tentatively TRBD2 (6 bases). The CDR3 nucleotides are TGCGCCAGCAGCTGGGGGGAGGTCCGAAACACCGGGGAGCTGTTTTTT. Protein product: CASSWGEVRNTGELFF.